This TCR beta chain was retrieved from a study of human T cells and chemical hapten exposure. Study details: The study sensitized with 2% DPC on a roughly 2 cm by roughly 2 cm patch of upper inner arm skin. Study conclusions and caveats: Those TCRs sitting above 1 in 1000 frequency stayed the same with DPC sensitization.

The CDR3 runs 15 residues. V dropped 3 bases and J dropped 9 bases, with 18 bases sitting between them. This clonotype was seen ten or more times. The antigen is not known. TCRdb called the RACE reads again in MiXCR, with one record for every CDR3 protein. The table records over 55,000 distinct CDR3 sequences, around 10% of them present only once. Time point of the sample: patch test 3, about 24 weeks after DPC sensitization. Specified treatment: therapeutic diphenylcyclopropenone sensitization with weekly scalp DPC. The sequence was obtained from a woman aged 50 to 60 with alopecia areata. Some clones in this sample may be carry-over from other donors' samples. Material: whole blood, obtained in connection with sensitization to the hapten diphenylcyclopropenone (DPC). The chain carries TRBV12-3 or TRBV12-4 and TRBJ1-5; D is unclear. Here the CDR3 reads CASSLRVLTDWPQHF. The CDR3 bases are TGTGCCAGCAGTTTGCGAGTCCTTACAGATTGGCCCCAGCATTTT.